The next 30 T cell receptor beta chains were all read from a single sample in a study of identical twins' blood T cells. TCRdb reprocessed the 5' RACE reads with MiXCR, giving one entry per CDR3 protein. This table has fewer than 450,000 distinct CDR3 sequences, over 25% appearing once. Sequencing was performed on PBMCs. Receptors originate from a woman between 18 and 50 years old in good health.

About this clonotype itself: A much more abundant neighbour one base away suggests this may be a read error. The chain joins TRBV10-3 to TRBJ1-5, with 7 bases fitting TRBD1. This CDR3 spans 13 amino acids. Trimming at V came to 2 bases and at J to 6 bases, leaving 1 base not matched to a gene. Germline V lookup: CDR1 ENHRY, CDR2 SYGVKD. This CDR3 is CAISEPGGQPQHF. The CDR3 nucleotides read TGTGCCATCAGTGAGCCAGGGGGTCAGCCCCAGCATTTT.

V and J are TRBV7-8 and TRBJ1-1; unclear D gene. V shed 6 bases and J shed 1 base, with 9 bases lying between them. Germline V gene data show CDR1 as SGHVS and CDR2 as FQNEAQ. This CDR3 region has 13 residues. DNA for the CDR3: TGTGCCAGCAGTCCAATCGGGAACACTGAAGCTTTCTTT. Protein: CASSPIGNTEAFF.

The V gene is TRBV3-1, the J gene TRBJ1-2, with D uncertain. CDR1 is LGHDT and CDR2 is YNNKEL in the germline V gene (reference sequence). This CDR3 has 11 amino acids. Trimming removed 3 bases at V and 6 bases at J, with 5 bases between. The CDR3 protein is CASSHMDGYTF. CDR3 in DNA: TGTGCCAGCAGCCATATGGATGGCTACACCTTC. Supplemented by reference TRBV3-1 and TRBJ1-2, the full variable domain reads DTAVSQTPKYLVTQMGNDKSIKCEQNLGHDTMYWYKQDSKKFLKIMFSYNNKELIINETVPNRFSPKSPDKAHLNLHINSLELGDSAVYFCASSHMDGYTFGSGTRLTVV.

The V call is TRBV7-9, the J call TRBJ2-1; D might be TRBD1 (5 bases). CDR1 and CDR2 from the germline V gene are SEHNR and FQNEAQ (reference sequence). There are 16 residues in the CDR3. V lost 2 bases and J lost 6, with 17 bases in between. The CDR3 region has the DNA TGTGCCAGCAGCTTATTCGGAAGGGAAGGGGCCAATGAGCAGTTCTTC. Translated: CASSLFGREGANEQFF.

This clonotype was counted once. V usage is TRBV20-1 and J usage is TRBJ1-3; D is unresolved. The CDR3 covers 13 residues. V lost 2 bases, J lost 2 bases, and 7 bases lay in between. Germline CDR1 reads DFQATT; CDR2 reads SNEGSKA (reference sequence). In DNA form, the CDR3 reads TGCAGTGCTAGACTGGTGACTGGAAACACCATATATTTT. Encoded protein: CSARLVTGNTIYF.

This clonotype was detected a few times. The V call is TRBV6-1, the J call TRBJ2-7; D perhaps matches TRBD1 (5 bases). The CDR3 loop spans 15 amino acids. Trimming shortened V by 0 bases and J by 3 bases, and 12 bases separated the two germline ends. Germline V gene data show CDR1 as MNHNS and CDR2 as SASEGT. CDR3: CASSEARQPIYEQYF. The CDR3 DNA sequence: TGTGCCAGCAGTGAAGCGAGACAGCCGATCTACGAGCAGTACTTC.

This clonotype appeared many times. The chain carries TRBV6-5 and TRBJ2-7; TRBD1 agrees at 7 bases. Germline assignment: CDR1 MNHEY and CDR2 SVGAGI. With 5 bases clipped from V and 4 bases from J, the junction kept 5 bases outside the gene matches. This CDR3 has 13 residues. The CDR3 DNA reads TGTGCCAGCAGTCCCAGGGGGACGTACGAGCAGTACTTC. Residues: CASSPRGTYEQYF.

Details on this clonotype: A much larger clone is a single base away; this may be a read error. The chain has TRBV20-1 and TRBJ1-5; 9 bases line up with TRBD1. The germline gives CDR1 DFQATT, CDR2 SNEGSKA (reference sequence). CDR3 size: 13 residues. V lost 5 bases, J lost 7 bases, and 6 bases stayed unmatched. Written as DNA, the CDR3 is TGCAGTGCTGGAGGGGACAGGGACCAGCCCCAGCATTTT. Translated, it gives CSAGGDRDQPQHF.

In the case of this clonotype: This could be a read error, since a much larger clone is one nucleotide away. This chain connects TRBV5-1 to TRBJ1-1; no clear D gene. CDR3 length: 16 amino acids. Deletions cut 1 base from V and 4 bases from J, with 17 bases between. Per the germline V gene, CDR1 is SGHRS and CDR2 is YFSETQ. The CDR3 reads CASSLTQTNMSTEAFF. In nucleotides, the CDR3 is TGCGCCAGCAGCTTGACCCAGACCAATATGAGCACTGAAGCTTTCTTT.

J is TRBJ1-1 and V is TRBV19; D is possibly TRBD1 (6 bases). Trimming took off 5 bases at V and 7 bases at J, with 17 bases between the two ends. Per the germline V gene, CDR1 is LNHDA and CDR2 is SQIVND (reference sequence). CDR3 size: 14 residues. The CDR3 is CASSLIIRTDEAFF. The CDR3 region has the DNA TGTGCCAGTAGTCTGATCATCAGGACAGATGAAGCTTTCTTT. Filled out from reference TRBV19 and TRBJ1-1, the complete variable domain reads DGGITQSPKYLFRKEGQNVTLSCEQNLNHDAMYWYRQDPGQGLRLIYYSQIVNDFQKGDIAEGYSVSREKKESFPLTVTSAQKNPTAFYLCASSLIIRTDEAFFGQGTRLTVV.

This clonotype was picked up a small number of times. The chain joins TRBV29-1 to TRBJ2-5, with a possible D match to TRBD2 (6 bases). V lost 6 bases, J lost 5 bases, and 16 bases lay in between. Germline values: CDR1 SQVTM, CDR2 ANQGSEA. The CDR3 is 13 residues long. CDR3 sequence reads: CSVDPGLLETQYF. CDR3 sequence (DNA): TGCAGCGTCGACCCGGGACTGTTGGAGACCCAGTACTTC. Full variable domain (remainder filled in from reference TRBV29-1 and TRBJ2-5): SAVISQKPSRDICQRGTSLTIQCQVDSQVTMMFWYRQQPGQSLTLIATANQGSEATYESGFVIDKFPISRPNLTFSTLTVSNMSPEDSSIYLCSVDPGLLETQYFGPGTRLLVL.

The chain is built from TRBV7-2 and TRBJ2-4; D possibly uses TRBD1 or TRBD2 (5 bases each). This CDR3 spans 14 amino acids. Deletions cut 1 base from V and 6 bases from J, with 10 bases between. Germline CDR1 SGHTA, CDR2 FQGNSA. The CDR3 spells CASSLGGRPNIQYF. Here the CDR3 DNA reads TGTGCCAGCAGCTTAGGGGGACGGCCAAACATTCAGTACTTC.

Only a few counts were recorded for this clonotype. The chain couples TRBV19 to TRBJ2-3; D is perhaps TRBD2 (5 bases). Trimming pared 11 bases from V and 4 bases from J, leaving 25 bases between. The germline V gene has CDR1 LNHDA and CDR2 SQIVND (reference sequence). The CDR3 is made up of 16 amino acids. The CDR3: CASLGVSTYGADTQYF. CDR3 DNA: TGTGCCTCATTGGGAGTATCGACGTATGGCGCAGATACGCAGTATTTT.

This clonotype has more than one count but fewer than ten. This chain joins TRBV3-1 and TRBJ1-6; the D gene is possibly TRBD1 (6 bases). Germline V gives CDR1 LGHDT, CDR2 YNNKEL (reference sequence). V lost 4 bases, J lost 6 bases, and 7 bases lay in between. This CDR3 comprises 13 residues. Written as DNA, the CDR3 is TGTGCCAGCAGCCGGGACATTAATTCACCCCTCCACTTT. Translated: CASSRDINSPLHF.

The chain's CDR3 is CASSSSLRLETQYF. DNA for the CDR3: TGTGCCAGCAGCTCATCCCTACGGCTAGAGACCCAGTACTTC. V is TRBV7-2 and J is TRBJ2-5; D is unresolved. The germline V and J ends were trimmed by 4 bases and 4 bases, with 13 bases remaining between them. CDR1 and CDR2 from the germline V gene are SGHTA and FQGNSA. This CDR3 contains 14 residues.

The genes are TRBV4-2 and TRBJ2-1; D ambiguous. This CDR3 spans 12 amino acids. Germline V lookup: CDR1 LGHNA, CDR2 YNFKEQ. V dropped 2 bases and J dropped 9 bases, with 8 bases sitting between them. The CDR3 DNA sequence: TGTGCCAGCAGCCAAACCGGCCTTGAGCAGTTCTTC. Its protein is CASSQTGLEQFF.

The rearrangement uses TRBV5-1 and TRBJ2-2; 11 bases agree with TRBD1. V lost 3 bases to trimming and J lost 0 bases; unmatched junction nucleotides: 10. The CDR3 contains 19 residues. Germline CDR1 is SGHRS and CDR2 is YFSETQ. For the CDR3, the DNA is TGCGCCAGCAGCTCCGGACAGGGGGCTATACATACGAACACCGGGGAGCTGTTTTTT. It yields the protein CASSSGQGAIHTNTGELFF. The full variable domain, completed using reference TRBV5-1 and TRBJ2-2, is KAGVTQTPRYLIKTRGQQVTLSCSPISGHRSVSWYQQTPGQGLQFLFEYFSETQRNKGNFPGRFSGRQFSNSRSEMNVSTLELGDSALYLCASSSGQGAIHTNTGELFFGEGSRLTVL.

This clonotype has just a few counts. The gene calls are TRBV9 and TRBJ2-5; possibly TRBD2 for D (5 bases). This CDR3 spans 15 amino acids. Germline-derived CDR1 and CDR2 are SGDLS and YYNGEE. V lost 3 bases to trimming and J lost 0 bases, with 12 bases between them. The CDR3 DNA follows: TGTGCCAGCAGCGGTGTGAACGGGAACCAAGAGACCCAGTACTTC. This codes for CASSGVNGNQETQYF.

The chain couples TRBV7-9 to TRBJ2-3; D is unresolved. The germline gives CDR1 SEHNR, CDR2 FQNEAQ (reference sequence). V dropped 1 base and J dropped 2 bases, with 13 bases sitting between them. CDR3 length: 16 residues. As DNA, the CDR3 is TGTGCCAGCAGCTTAGTAGGTCTGGGATTCACAGATACGCAGTATTTT. It yields the protein CASSLVGLGFTDTQYF. The complete variable domain, with remaining parts taken from reference TRBV7-9 and TRBJ2-3, reads DTGVSQNPRHKITKRGQNVTFRCDPISEHNRLYWYRQTLGQGPEFLTYFQNEAQLEKSRLLSDRFSAERPKGSFSTLEIQRTEQGDSAMYLCASSLVGLGFTDTQYFGPGTRLTVL.

Worth noting for this clonotype: A read error may explain this, as a much larger clone is one base away. The chain uses TRBV6-2 or TRBV6-3 and TRBJ1-1; D is unresolved. The CDR3 length is 16 residues. The germline V gene encodes CDR1 MNHEY and CDR2 SVGEGT. This CDR3 reads CASSYSIAEMNAEAFF. Here the CDR3 DNA reads TGTGCCAGCAGTTACTCGATAGCAGAAATGAACGCTGAAGCTTTCTTT.

This clonotype was counted only a few times. V usage is TRBV27 and J usage is TRBJ2-1; 7 bases line up with TRBD1. With 4 bases clipped from V and 7 bases from J, the junction kept 13 bases outside the gene matches. CDR1 MNHEY and CDR2 SMNVEV come from the germline V gene (reference sequence). This CDR3 comprises 16 residues. CDR3 amino acids: CASSSLGGANGNEQFF. In nucleotides, the CDR3 is TGTGCCAGCAGTTCACTAGGGGGCGCGAATGGAAATGAGCAGTTCTTC.

J is TRBJ1-1 and V is TRBV12-5, with unresolved D. This CDR3 has 11 residues. Trimming shortened V by 6 bases and J by 7 bases, and 9 bases separated the two germline ends. Germline lookup yields CDR1 LGHNT and CDR2 FRNRAP. Written as DNA, the CDR3 is TGTGCTAGTGGCCTTAACTTTGAAGCTTTCTTT. Translated: CASGLNFEAFF.

This rearrangement joins TRBV7-9 to TRBJ2-3; 11 positions agree with TRBD2. The V segment lost 3 bases and the J segment 0 bases; nucleotides outside the gene matches: 2. The CDR3 runs to 16 residues. Germline V gene lookup returns CDR1 SEHNR and CDR2 FQNEAQ (reference sequence). CDR3 DNA sequence: TGTGCCAGCAGCTTTTTAGCGGGAGGGAGCACAGATACGCAGTATTTT. This encodes CASSFLAGGSTDTQYF.

The V call is TRBV9, the J call TRBJ2-3; either TRBD1 or TRBD2 may supply D (5 bases each). V was clipped by 2 bases and J by 2 bases, with 12 bases between them. This CDR3 has 15 amino acids. Germline assignment: CDR1 SGDLS and CDR2 YYNGEE. The CDR3, as DNA: TGTGCCAGCAGCGTGGGGTGGGGGACCACAGATACGCAGTATTTT. Its protein product is CASSVGWGTTDTQYF.

The V and J genes are TRBV27 and TRBJ2-7; possibly TRBD2 for D (6 bases). V lost 4 bases, J lost 1 base, and 11 bases lay in between. Germline V lookup: CDR1 MNHEY, CDR2 SMNVEV (reference sequence). CDR3 size: 14 residues. The CDR3 sequence is CASSYGGLSYEQYF. CDR3 DNA: TGTGCCAGCAGTTATGGGGGACTTTCCTACGAGCAGTACTTC.

This rearrangement joins TRBV2 to TRBJ2-7; D gene unclear. The CDR3 covers 11 residues. In germline, CDR1 is SNHLY, CDR2 FYNNEI. Deletions cut 3 bases from V and 7 bases from J, with 7 bases between. The CDR3 reads CASSDNWEQYF. The DNA of the CDR3 is TGTGCCAGCAGTGATAATTGGGAGCAGTACTTC.

This chain uses TRBV29-1 with TRBJ2-1; D gene unclear. Germline V gene sequence: CDR1 SQVTM, CDR2 ANQGSEA. This CDR3 region has 8 residues. This CDR3 is CSVNEQFF. The CDR3, as DNA: TGCAGTGTTAATGAGCAGTTCTTC.

V usage is TRBV6-2 or TRBV6-3 and J usage is TRBJ1-1, with D maybe TRBD1 (5 bases). V lost 4 bases and J 4 bases, leaving 10 bases between the germline ends. The CDR3 covers 13 residues. Germline CDR1 reads MNHEY; CDR2 reads SVGEGT. The CDR3 here is CASSFVGTTEAFF. CDR3 coding DNA: TGTGCCAGCAGTTTTGTAGGGACCACTGAAGCTTTCTTT.

This chain connects TRBV6-6 to TRBJ2-5; D not resolved. CDR1 is MNHNY, CDR2 SVGAGI, per germline (reference sequence). Trimming removed 1 base from V and 8 bases from J, with 8 bases in between. This CDR3 region has 12 residues. CDR3 region: CASSYLQVTQYF. As DNA, the CDR3 is TGTGCCAGCAGTTACTTGCAGGTTACCCAGTACTTC.

In its sample, this clonotype was seen many times. This sequence joins TRBV12-3 or TRBV12-4 and TRBJ1-5, with D hard to call. The CDR3 length is 13 residues. Trimming left V 3 bases short and J 5 bases short, with 8 bases between. The CDR3, as DNA: TGTGCCAGCAGTTTCGGCGGGTATCAGCCCCAGCATTTT. Translating gives CASSFGGYQPQHF.